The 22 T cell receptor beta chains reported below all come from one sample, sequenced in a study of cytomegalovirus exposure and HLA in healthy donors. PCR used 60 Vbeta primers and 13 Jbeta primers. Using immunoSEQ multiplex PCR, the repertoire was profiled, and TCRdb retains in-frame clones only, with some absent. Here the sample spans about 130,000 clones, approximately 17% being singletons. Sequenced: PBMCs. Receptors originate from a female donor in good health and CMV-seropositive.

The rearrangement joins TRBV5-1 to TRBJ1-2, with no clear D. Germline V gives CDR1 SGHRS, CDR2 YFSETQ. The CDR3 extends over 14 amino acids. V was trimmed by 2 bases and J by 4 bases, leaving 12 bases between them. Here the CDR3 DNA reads TGCGCCAGCAGCTTTCTGGGCATTACCTATGGCTACACCTTC. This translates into CASSFLGITYGYTF.

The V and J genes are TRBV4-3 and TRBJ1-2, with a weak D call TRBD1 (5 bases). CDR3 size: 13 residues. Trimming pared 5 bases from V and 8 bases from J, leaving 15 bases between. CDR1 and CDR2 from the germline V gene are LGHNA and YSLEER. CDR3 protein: CASSWGPLQGYTF. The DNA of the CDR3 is TGCGCCAGCAGCTGGGGCCCGCTACAGGGCTACACCTTC.

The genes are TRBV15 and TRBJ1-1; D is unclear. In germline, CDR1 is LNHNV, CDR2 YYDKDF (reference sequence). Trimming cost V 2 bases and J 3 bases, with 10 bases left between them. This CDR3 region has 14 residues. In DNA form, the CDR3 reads TGTGCCACCAGCAGAACGTCAGGATACACTGAAGCTTTCTTT. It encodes CATSRTSGYTEAFF.

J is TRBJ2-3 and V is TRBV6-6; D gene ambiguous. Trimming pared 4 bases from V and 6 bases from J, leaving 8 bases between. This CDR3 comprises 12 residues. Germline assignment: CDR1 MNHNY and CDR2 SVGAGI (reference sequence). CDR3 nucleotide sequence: TGTGCCAGCAGTTCGAGTTGGGATACGCAGTATTTT. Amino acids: CASSSSWDTQYF.

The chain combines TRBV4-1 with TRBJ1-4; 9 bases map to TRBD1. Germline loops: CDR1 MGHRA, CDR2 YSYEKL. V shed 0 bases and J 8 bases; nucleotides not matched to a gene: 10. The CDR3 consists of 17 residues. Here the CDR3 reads CASSQEDTGTGREKLFF. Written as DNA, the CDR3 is TGCGCCAGCAGCCAAGAGGATACCGGGACAGGGAGGGAAAAACTGTTTTTT.

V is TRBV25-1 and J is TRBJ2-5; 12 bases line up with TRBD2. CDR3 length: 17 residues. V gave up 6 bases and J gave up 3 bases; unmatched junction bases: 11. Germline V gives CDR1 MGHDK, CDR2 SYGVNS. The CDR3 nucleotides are TGTGCCAGCAGAACGCTAGCGGGAGGGCCCTCGGAAGAGACCCAGTACTTC. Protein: CASRTLAGGPSEETQYF. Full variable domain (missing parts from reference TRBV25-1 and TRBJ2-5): EADIYQTPRYLVIGTGKKITLECSQTMGHDKMYWYQQDPGMELHLIHYSYGVNSTEKGDLSSESTVSRIRTEHFPLTLESARPSHTSQYLCASRTLAGGPSEETQYFGPGTRLLVL.

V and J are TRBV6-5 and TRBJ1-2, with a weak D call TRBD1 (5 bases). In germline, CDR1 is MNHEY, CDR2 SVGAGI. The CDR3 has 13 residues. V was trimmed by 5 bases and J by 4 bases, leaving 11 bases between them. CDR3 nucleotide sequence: TGTGCCAGCAGTCAGACAGTGTCCTATGGCTACACCTTC. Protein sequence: CASSQTVSYGYTF.

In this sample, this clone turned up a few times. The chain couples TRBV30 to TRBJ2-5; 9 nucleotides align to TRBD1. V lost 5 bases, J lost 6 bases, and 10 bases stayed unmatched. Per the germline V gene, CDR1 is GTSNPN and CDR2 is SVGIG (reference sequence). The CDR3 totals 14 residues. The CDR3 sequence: CAWALGTGRQTQYF. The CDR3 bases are TGTGCCTGGGCCCTAGGGACAGGGCGACAGACCCAGTACTTC.

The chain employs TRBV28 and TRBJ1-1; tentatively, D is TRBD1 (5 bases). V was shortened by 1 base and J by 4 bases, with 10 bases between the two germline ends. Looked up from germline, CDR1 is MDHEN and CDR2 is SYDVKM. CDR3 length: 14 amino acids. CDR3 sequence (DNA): TGTGCCAGCAGTTTATTGGGGCGAGGCACTGAAGCTTTCTTT. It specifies CASSLLGRGTEAFF. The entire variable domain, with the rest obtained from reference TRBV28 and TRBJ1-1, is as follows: DVKVTQSSRYLVKRTGEKVFLECVQDMDHENMFWYRQDPGLGLRLIYFSYDVKMKEKGDIPEGYSVSREKKERFSLILESASTNQTSMYLCASSLLGRGTEAFFGQGTRLTVV.

The CDR3 loop reads CASSWTSGHNEQFF. CDR3 sequence (DNA): TGTGCCAGCAGCTGGACTAGCGGCCACAATGAGCAGTTCTTC. This chain uses TRBV7-9 with TRBJ2-1, with 10 bases lining up with TRBD2. The trim removed 4 bases at V and 5 bases at J, leaving 2 bases unmatched. The CDR3 sequence is 14 residues long. Germline V gives CDR1 SEHNR, CDR2 FQNEAQ (reference sequence).

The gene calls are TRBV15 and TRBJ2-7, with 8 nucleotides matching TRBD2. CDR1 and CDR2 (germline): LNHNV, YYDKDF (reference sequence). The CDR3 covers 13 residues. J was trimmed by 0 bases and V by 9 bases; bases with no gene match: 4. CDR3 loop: CATGGGRSYEQYF. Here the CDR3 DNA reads TGTGCCACGGGCGGGGGGCGCTCCTACGAGCAGTACTTC.

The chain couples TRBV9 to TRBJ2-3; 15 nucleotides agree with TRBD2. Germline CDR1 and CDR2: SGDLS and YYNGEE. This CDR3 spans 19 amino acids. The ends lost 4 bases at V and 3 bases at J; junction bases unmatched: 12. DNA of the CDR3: TGTGCCAGCAGCCCTCCCGGGACTAGCGGGGGGAGATGGACAGATACGCAGTATTTT. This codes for CASSPPGTSGGRWTDTQYF.

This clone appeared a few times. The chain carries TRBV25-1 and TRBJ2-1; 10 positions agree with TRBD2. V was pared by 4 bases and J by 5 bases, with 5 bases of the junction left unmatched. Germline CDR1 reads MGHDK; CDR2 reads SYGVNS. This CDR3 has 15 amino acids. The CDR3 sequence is CASSGRTSGNNEQFF. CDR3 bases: TGTGCCAGCAGTGGACGGACTAGCGGAAACAATGAGCAGTTCTTC.

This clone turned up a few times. DNA for the CDR3: TGTGCCAGTAGTCGCGGGGGTAGGGGGTATGGCTACACCTTC. Amino acid sequence: CASSRGGRGYGYTF. The chain carries TRBV19 and TRBJ1-2; possibly TRBD1 for D (6 bases). Germline CDR1 and CDR2: LNHDA and SQIVND (reference sequence). V lost 5 bases and J lost 5, with 15 bases in between. The CDR3 length is 14 residues.

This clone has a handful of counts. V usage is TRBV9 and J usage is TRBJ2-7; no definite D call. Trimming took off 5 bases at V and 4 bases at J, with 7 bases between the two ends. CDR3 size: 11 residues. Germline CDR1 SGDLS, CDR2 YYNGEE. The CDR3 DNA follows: TGTGCCAGCAGAGAGAAATACGAGCAGTACTTC. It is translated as CASREKYEQYF.

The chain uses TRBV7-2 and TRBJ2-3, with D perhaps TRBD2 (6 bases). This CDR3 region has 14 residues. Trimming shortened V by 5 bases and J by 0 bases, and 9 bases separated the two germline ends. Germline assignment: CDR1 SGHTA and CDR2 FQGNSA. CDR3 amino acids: CASSRTTSTDTQYF. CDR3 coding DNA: TGTGCCAGCAGCAGGACTACTAGCACAGATACGCAGTATTTT.

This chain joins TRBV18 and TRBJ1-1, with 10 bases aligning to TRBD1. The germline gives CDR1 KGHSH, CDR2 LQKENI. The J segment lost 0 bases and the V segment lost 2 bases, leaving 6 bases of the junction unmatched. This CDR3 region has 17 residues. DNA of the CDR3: TGTGCCAGCTCACCAATCGGACAGGGGGTCATGAACACTGAAGCTTTCTTT. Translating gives CASSPIGQGVMNTEAFF.

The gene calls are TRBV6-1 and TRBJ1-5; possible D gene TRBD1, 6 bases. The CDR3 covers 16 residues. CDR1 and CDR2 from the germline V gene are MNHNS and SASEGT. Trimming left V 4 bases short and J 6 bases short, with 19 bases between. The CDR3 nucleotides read TGTGCCAGCAGTGTAAACGACAGGTTTTTGGGTCAGCCCCAGCATTTT. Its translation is CASSVNDRFLGQPQHF.

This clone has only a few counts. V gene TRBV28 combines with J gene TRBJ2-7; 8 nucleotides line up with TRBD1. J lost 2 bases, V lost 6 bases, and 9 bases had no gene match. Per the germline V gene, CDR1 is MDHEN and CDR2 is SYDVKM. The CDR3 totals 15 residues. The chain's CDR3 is CASSTVGQGTYEQYF. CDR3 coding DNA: TGTGCCAGCAGCACCGTTGGACAGGGAACCTACGAGCAGTACTTC.

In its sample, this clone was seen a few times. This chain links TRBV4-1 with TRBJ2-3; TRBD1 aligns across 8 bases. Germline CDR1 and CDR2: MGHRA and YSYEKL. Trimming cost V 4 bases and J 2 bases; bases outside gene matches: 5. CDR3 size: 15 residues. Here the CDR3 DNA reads TGCGCCAGCAGCCCAGGGGGCCTAATCACAGATACGCAGTATTTT. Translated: CASSPGGLITDTQYF.

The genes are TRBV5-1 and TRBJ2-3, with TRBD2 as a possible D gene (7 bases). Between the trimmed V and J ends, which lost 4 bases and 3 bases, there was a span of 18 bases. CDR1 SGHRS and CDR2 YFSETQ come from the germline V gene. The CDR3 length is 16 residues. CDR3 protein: CASSPFSRGLTDTQYF. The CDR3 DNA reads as TGCGCCAGCAGCCCCTTTTCGCGGGGGCTTACAGATACGCAGTATTTT.

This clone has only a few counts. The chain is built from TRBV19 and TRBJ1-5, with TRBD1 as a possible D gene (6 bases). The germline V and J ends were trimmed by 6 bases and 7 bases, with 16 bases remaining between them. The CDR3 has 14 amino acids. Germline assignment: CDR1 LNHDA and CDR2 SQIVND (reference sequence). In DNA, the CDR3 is TGTGCCAGTAGGAAACAGGGCTCGGGGCAGCCCCAGCATTTT. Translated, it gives CASRKQGSGQPQHF.